These 26 T cell receptor beta chains came from one sample sequenced in a study of sequential checkpoint blockade in melanoma. Indicated treatment: randomized to nivolumab then ipilimumab (arm A) or the reverse (arm B). Clones were read by immunoSEQ multiplex PCR, and TCRdb kept only the in-frame ones, dropping some. The profile covers tens of thousands of clones, with 70% to 90% appearing a single time and about 5.5% taken by the ten largest. The sequencing used CD8+ T cells sorted from blood (inferred from file names), collected from a patient given nivolumab and ipilimumab in sequence. These receptors originate from a human donor with melanoma.

This chain uses TRBV27 with TRBJ2-7; TRBD2 agrees at 7 bases. Germline CDR1 is MNHEY and CDR2 is SMNVEV (reference sequence). Losses at the gene ends were 4 bases for V and 5 bases for J; bases not matched to a gene: 5. The CDR3 has 13 amino acids. CDR3 amino acids: CASSYGGSDEQYF. CDR3 DNA sequence: TGTGCCAGCAGTTACGGCGGGAGCGACGAGCAGTACTTC.

This sequence joins TRBV23-1 and TRBJ1-2; D perhaps matches TRBD1 (6 bases). TRBV23-1 is designated an ORF whose function remains uncertain. The CDR3 has 16 residues. V dropped 4 bases and J dropped 4 bases, with 19 bases sitting between them. The CDR3, as DNA: TGCGCCAGCAGTCGATACCATTACCAGGGGAGCTATGGCTACACCTTC. This translates into CASSRYHYQGSYGYTF.

The chain employs TRBV6-1 and TRBJ2-7; a weak D match, TRBD2 (6 bases). V was trimmed by 4 bases and J by 0 bases, leaving 13 bases between them. Germline CDR1 MNHNS, CDR2 SASEGT. The CDR3 runs 15 residues. CDR3 nucleotides: TGTGCCAGCAGTGTATTCGGGGGAAGCTCCTACGAGCAGTACTTC. Protein sequence: CASSVFGGSSYEQYF.

The chain joins TRBV28 to TRBJ1-2; TRBD1 might be the D (5 bases). The length of the CDR3 is 15 residues. Per germline, CDR1 MDHEN and CDR2 SYDVKM. The V end was cut by 5 bases, the J end by 6 bases, with 19 bases between. The DNA of the CDR3 is TGTGCCAGCAGTCCCCCGGGGCAGGGAGGACATGGCTACACCTTC. Translated, it gives CASSPPGQGGHGYTF.

This clone was observed a few times. The rearrangement joins TRBV13 to TRBJ2-1; TRBD2 agrees at 10 bases. The V and J ends lost 2 bases and 6 bases, in that order; junction bases with no gene match: 4. Germline V gives CDR1 PRHDT, CDR2 FYEKMQ (reference sequence). The CDR3 contains 15 residues. The CDR3 DNA is TGTGCCAGCAGCTTAATAGCGGGGGGTTTCAATGAGCAGTTCTTC. This translates into CASSLIAGGFNEQFF.

This clone was seen a single time. V is TRBV5-1 and J is TRBJ1-2; the match to TRBD1 covers 8 bases. V lost 5 bases, J lost 5 bases, and 11 bases stayed unmatched. CDR3 size: 15 residues. Germline CDR1 reads SGHRS; CDR2 reads YFSETQ. CDR3 loop: CASSPGQGVIYGYTF. DNA for the CDR3: TGCGCCAGCAGTCCCGGACAGGGAGTAATTTATGGCTACACCTTC.

About this clone itself: Different DNA sequences within this sample yield the same CDR3. The chain employs TRBV10-1 and TRBJ2-5, with 7 bases fitting TRBD2. The CDR3 extends over 13 amino acids. The V gene's germline CDR1 is WNHNN and CDR2 SYGVQD (reference sequence). V lost 0 bases and J lost 5; bases outside the gene matches: 0. CDR3 residues: CASSESGGETQYF. DNA of the CDR3: TGCGCCAGCAGTGAGTCGGGAGGGGAGACCCAGTACTTC.

The chain joins TRBV27 to TRBJ2-1; 8 positions agree with TRBD1. The V gene's germline CDR1 is MNHEY and CDR2 SMNVEV (reference sequence). V was clipped by 6 bases and J by 7 bases; unmatched bases: 2. This CDR3 region has 12 residues. The CDR3 spells CASRTGANEQFF. The CDR3 DNA follows: TGTGCCAGCAGGACAGGGGCGAATGAGCAGTTCTTC.

The rearrangement joins TRBV5-7 to TRBJ1-4; 7 bases map to TRBD1. Being an ORF, TRBV5-7 has a function that is uncertain. The CDR3 totals 14 residues. Trimming removed 4 bases from V and 8 bases from J; junction bases left unmatched: 8. Written as DNA, the CDR3 is TGTGCCAGCAGCCCGACAGGGTCGAAGGAAAAACTGTTTTTT. This encodes CASSPTGSKEKLFF.

The J gene is TRBJ1-2, the V gene TRBV14; unclear D gene. The CDR3 runs 13 residues. Trimming stripped 0 bases from V and 6 bases from J, with 8 bases between. Germline V lookup: CDR1 SGHDN, CDR2 FVKESK. The CDR3 nucleotides are TGTGCCAGCAGCCAAGATTTTAGTCATGGCTACACCTTC. Translating gives CASSQDFSHGYTF.

A word on this clone: The same CDR3 is also encoded by other DNA sequences in this sample. The rearrangement joins TRBV27 to TRBJ1-4, with D hard to call. Germline-derived CDR1 and CDR2 are MNHEY and SMNVEV (reference sequence). Trimming shortened V by 3 bases and J by 5 bases, and 7 bases separated the two germline ends. CDR3 length: 13 amino acids. CDR3 DNA: TGTGCCAGCAGTTTGCGCTCGAATGAAAAACTGTTTTTT. Translating gives CASSLRSNEKLFF.

The J gene is TRBJ2-7, the V gene TRBV13, with 9 bases that match TRBD2. V gave up 5 bases and J gave up 2 bases; unmatched junction bases: 4. The CDR3 contains 14 residues. The germline V gene encodes CDR1 PRHDT and CDR2 FYEKMQ (reference sequence). CDR3 DNA: TGTGCCAGCAGCCAGGGACTAGCAACCTACGAGCAGTACTTC. This encodes CASSQGLATYEQYF.

The chain carries TRBV11-2 and TRBJ2-7, with D tentatively TRBD1 (5 bases). With 5 bases removed from V and 4 bases from J, the gap between germline ends came to 21 bases. This CDR3 comprises 16 residues. Germline V gene sequence: CDR1 SGHAT, CDR2 FQNNGV. The CDR3, as DNA: TGTGCCAGCAGCCTCATGCTGGCAGGGATGGCTTACGAGCAGTACTTC. This gives the protein CASSLMLAGMAYEQYF.

The chain uses TRBV19 and TRBJ2-7; possibly TRBD1 for D (6 bases). The CDR3 has 13 amino acids. The ends were cut back, 8 bases at V and 3 bases at J, with 14 bases in the middle. The germline CDR1 and CDR2 sequences are LNHDA and SQIVND (reference sequence). CDR3: CASGHRAGYEQYF. CDR3 nucleotides: TGTGCCAGTGGGCACAGGGCAGGCTACGAGCAGTACTTC.

The rearrangement links TRBV2 to TRBJ2-1; D perhaps matches TRBD2 (6 bases). The CDR3 has 13 amino acids. Germline loops: CDR1 SNHLY, CDR2 FYNNEI. V gave up 7 bases and J gave up 8 bases, with 15 bases separating them. The CDR3 protein is CASTREWQDEQFF. The CDR3 region has the DNA TGTGCCAGCACCCGGGAGTGGCAAGATGAGCAGTTCTTC.

This clone turned up a few times. The chain uses TRBV9 and TRBJ2-6, with D hard to call. Between the trimmed V and J ends, which lost 3 bases and 0 bases, there was a span of 4 bases. This CDR3 comprises 14 residues. From germline, CDR1 is SGDLS and CDR2 YYNGEE. The CDR3 DNA reads as TGTGCCAGCAGCGCTAACTCTGGGGCCAACGTCCTGACTTTC. Its translation is CASSANSGANVLTF.

The rearrangement uses TRBV20-1 and TRBJ2-7; D is ambiguous. Trimming removed 3 bases from V and 4 bases from J, with 7 bases in between. CDR3 length: 11 amino acids. Germline V gene sequence: CDR1 DFQATT, CDR2 SNEGSKA (reference sequence). The CDR3: CSASSVYEQYF. The CDR3 bases are TGCAGTGCTAGTTCCGTTTACGAGCAGTACTTC.

The chain employs TRBV19 and TRBJ2-2, with TRBD1 matching over 9 bases. Germline CDR1 and CDR2: LNHDA and SQIVND (reference sequence). V lost 4 bases, J lost 6 bases, and 12 bases stayed unmatched. This CDR3 region has 17 residues. The CDR3 DNA follows: TGTGCCAGTAGTAGCCATTGGGACAGGGAGGGACCCGGGGAGCTGTTTTTT. Translation gives CASSSHWDREGPGELFF.

This chain links TRBV2 with TRBJ1-4; weak D call: TRBD1 (6 bases). V shed 8 bases and J shed 5 bases, with 12 bases lying between them. This CDR3 spans 13 amino acids. Germline V gives CDR1 SNHLY, CDR2 FYNNEI. The CDR3 sequence is CASGRGVNEKLFF. CDR3 in DNA: TGTGCCAGCGGCAGGGGCGTAAATGAAAAACTGTTTTTT.

This rearrangement joins TRBV7-8 to TRBJ2-3, with 12 bases fitting TRBD2. CDR3 length: 17 amino acids. V gave up 0 bases and J gave up 0 bases; unmatched junction bases: 1. CDR1 and CDR2 (germline): SGHVS, FQNEAQ. As DNA, the CDR3 is TGTGCCAGCAGCTTAGCGCTAGCGGGAGGGAGCACAGATACGCAGTATTTT. Translated: CASSLALAGGSTDTQYF.

The genes are TRBV28 and TRBJ2-7; the D gene is possibly TRBD2 (6 bases). Trimming took 4 bases from V and 1 from J, leaving 17 bases between them. The CDR3 extends over 16 amino acids. Looked up from germline, CDR1 is MDHEN and CDR2 is SYDVKM. The CDR3 nucleotides are TGTGCCAGCAGTTCGCCGGGGGTTCTAGGTTCCTACGAGCAGTACTTC. Protein product: CASSSPGVLGSYEQYF.

The chain has TRBV29-1 and TRBJ2-5; D may be TRBD2 (5 bases). The DNA matches TRBJ2-7 better at its end, which makes the J call doubtful. This CDR3 has 14 residues. Germline CDR1 and CDR2: SQVTM and ANQGSEA. The chain's CDR3 is CSVLGLPNSYEQYF. The CDR3 DNA sequence: TGCAGCGTCCTCGGACTCCCGAACTCCTACGAGCAGTACTTC.

This clone is medium-sized in the sample. V usage is TRBV10-3 and J usage is TRBJ2-1; the match to TRBD1 covers 9 bases. Germline CDR1 ENHRY, CDR2 SYGVKD. Trimming at V came to 7 bases and at J to 7 bases, leaving 5 bases not matched to a gene. CDR3 length: 13 residues. The CDR3 loop is CAITGQGSNEQFF. The DNA for the CDR3 is TGTGCCATCACCGGACAGGGGAGTAATGAGCAGTTCTTC.

This chain uses TRBV27 with TRBJ1-5, with D unclear. This CDR3 has 16 amino acids. Trimming shortened V by 5 bases and J by 3 bases, and 17 bases separated the two germline ends. CDR1 and CDR2 (germline): MNHEY, SMNVEV (reference sequence). The CDR3 sequence is CASSKEAPYDNQPQHF. DNA for the CDR3: TGTGCCAGCAGTAAAGAGGCTCCTTATGACAATCAGCCCCAGCATTTT.

The chain links TRBV6-1 to TRBJ1-2; D not certain. Germline V gives CDR1 MNHNS, CDR2 SASEGT. The CDR3 extends over 13 amino acids. The ends were cut back, 1 base at V and 5 bases at J, with 8 bases in the middle. The CDR3 coding sequence is TGTGCCAGCAGTGAAGTGATCGAGTATGGCTACACCTTC. It encodes CASSEVIEYGYTF.

V gene TRBV19 combines with J gene TRBJ2-3; D may be TRBD2 (6 bases). The germline CDR1 and CDR2 sequences are LNHDA and SQIVND (reference sequence). This CDR3 is built from 15 residues. The ends were cut back, 5 bases at V and 1 base at J, with 13 bases in the middle. The CDR3 DNA sequence: TGTGCCAGTAGTTCTTCGGGGGTAGGCACAGATACGCAGTATTTT. Protein product: CASSSSGVGTDTQYF.